This entry is about one T cell receptor beta chain. This record comes from a study of B cell selection in AIRE deficiency. The repertoire was sequenced with immunoSEQ multiplex PCR; TCRdb's copy has only in-frame clones and lacks some. The table lists about 21,000 clones, less than 95% of them singletons, with 2% in the top ten. J lost 6 bases, V lost 0 bases, and 8 bases had no gene match. CDR1 LGHNA and CDR2 YSLEER come from the germline V gene. The CDR3 is 16 residues long. Sorted regulatory T cells were CD4-positive, CD25-high and CD127-low or negative. The rearrangement uses TRBV4-3 and TRBJ1-2; 9 bases match TRBD1. Sequenced: Tregs sorted from PBMCs. This sequence originates from a human donor with AIRE deficiency. The CDR3 nucleotides read TGCGCCAGCAGCCAAGATCTCGGGACAGGGTTAAATGGCTACACCTTC. Translating it yields CASSQDLGTGLNGYTF.